A selection of T cell receptor beta chains follows, all from one sample in a study of TIL therapy for anti-PD-1-resistant metastatic lung cancer. Clones were read by immunoSEQ multiplex PCR, and TCRdb kept only the in-frame ones, dropping some. Of some 52,000 clones listed, 70% to 80% are singletons. Material: blood, obtained at baseline. These receptors originate from a woman aged 30-85 years with non-small cell lung cancer. Each CDR3 is given with its conserved first and last residue. The D gene is left open where the match is weak. Size tells how often a clone was seen (once, few, many) or the class of an expanded clone, and some rows leave it out.

v_gene	j_gene	d_gene	abundance	CDR3nt	CDR3aa
TRBV2	TRBJ1-5	-	-	TGTGCCAGCAGGGCCGACGGGCCTAATCAGCCCCAGCATTTT	CASRADGPNQPQHF
TRBV6-6	TRBJ2-2	TRBD2	-	TGTGCCAGCAAATATAGCGGGGCCACCGGGGAGCTGTTTTTT	CASKYSGATGELFF
TRBV7-2	TRBJ1-5	TRBD1	-	TGTGCCAGCAGCCTTACAGGGGAACAGCCCCAGCATTTT	CASSLTGEQPQHF
TRBV10-3	TRBJ1-2	TRBD1	-	TGTGCCATCAGTGAGAATAGGGGGGGACAGATCGGTGGCTACACCTTC	CAISENRGGQIGGYTF
TRBV15	TRBJ2-3	-	-	TGTGCCACCAGGTGGGGTACAGATACGCAGTATTTT	CATRWGTDTQYF
TRBV27	TRBJ2-3	-	-	TGTGCCAGCACGGCAGGGTTGAGTGGCACAGATACGCAGTATTTT	CASTAGLSGTDTQYF
TRBV20-1	TRBJ2-3	-	-	TGCAGTGCGCCGCCTTGGGGGCAGTATTTT	CSAPPWGQYF
TRBV7-9	TRBJ2-1	-	-	TGTGCCAGCAGCTTACCCAGGGGTGGGGGAGGGCCTAAGAGGAATGAGCAGTTCTTC	CASSLPRGGGGPKRNEQFF
TRBV11-2	TRBJ1-2	-	-	TGTGCCAGCAGCTTATTGGTAGGGGCGAACTATGGCTACACCTTC	CASSLLVGANYGYTF
TRBV19	TRBJ2-7	TRBD2	few	TGTGCCAGTAGCCTAGCGGGGGACCGCTACGAGCAGTACTTC	CASSLAGDRYEQYF
TRBV7-2	TRBJ2-1	-	-	TGTGCCAGCACCCCGAGTGGCTACCCCTTCAATGAGCAGTTCTTC	CASTPSGYPFNEQFF
TRBV7-8	TRBJ2-2	-	-	TGTGCCAGCAGCTTTCAGGGAGACGGGGAGCTGTTTTTT	CASSFQGDGELFF
TRBV7-2	TRBJ1-2	-	once	TGTGCCAGCAGCTTAGGACCCTGGGCGGGCTATGGCTACACCTTC	CASSLGPWAGYGYTF
TRBV7-9	TRBJ1-2	TRBD1	few	TGTGCCAGCAGCTTCGGACAGGGCGTCTATGGCTACACCTTC	CASSFGQGVYGYTF
TRBV7-3	TRBJ1-5	-	-	TGTGCCAGCAGCTGGGAGGGGCGAAGCAATCAGCCCCAGCATTTT	CASSWEGRSNQPQHF
TRBV5-1	TRBJ1-1	TRBD1	-	TGCGCCAGCAGCGTACAGGGGATGAACACTGAAGCTTTCTTT	CASSVQGMNTEAFF
TRBV18	TRBJ1-1	TRBD1	-	TGTGCCAGCTCACCACCCACCGGGACAGGGGGCACTGAAGCTTTCTTT	CASSPPTGTGGTEAFF
TRBV12-5	TRBJ2-1	-	-	TGTGCTAGTGGTTCCGGGACGGTGATAAGCTCCTACAATGAGCAGTTCTTC	CASGSGTVISSYNEQFF
TRBV9	TRBJ2-1	TRBD1	-	TGTGCCAGCAGCGTAGAGGGGGGGACAGGGGTTCAGGAGCAGTTCTTC	CASSVEGGTGVQEQFF
TRBV30	TRBJ2-3	TRBD2	-	TGTGCCGCAACAAAGTCGGGGGGTATTAGCACAGATACGCAGTATTTT	CAATKSGGISTDTQYF
TRBV28	TRBJ1-3	TRBD1	-	TGTGCCAGCACCACAGGGGCCGGAAACACCATATATTTT	CASTTGAGNTIYF
TRBV12-5	TRBJ2-7	-	-	TGTGCTAGTGGTTTGGGACCCGACGACGAGCAGTACTTC	CASGLGPDDEQYF
TRBV2	TRBJ2-4	TRBD1	-	TGTGCCAGCAGCCGACAGGGGGCGGGCAAAAACATTCAGTACTTC	CASSRQGAGKNIQYF
TRBV10-3	TRBJ2-7	-	once	TGTGCCATCAGTGACAGTTCCTACGAGCAGTACTTC	CAISDSSYEQYF
TRBV5-1	TRBJ1-6	TRBD1	-	TGCGCCAGCAGCCCGGGGACAGGGGGCGGTTCACCCCTCCACTTT	CASSPGTGGGSPLHF
TRBV11-2	TRBJ2-2	-	once	TGTGCCAGCAGCCCGTCAATGAACACCGGGGAGCTGTTTTTT	CASSPSMNTGELFF
TRBV4-3	TRBJ1-3	TRBD1	-	TGCGCCAGCGGACAGGGGGCGAGTGGAAACACCATATATTTT	CASGQGASGNTIYF
TRBV28	TRBJ2-7	TRBD1	few	TGTGCCAGCAGTCAAAAATCCGGGACAGGGGCCTACGAGCAGTACTTC	CASSQKSGTGAYEQYF
TRBV7-6	TRBJ2-5	TRBD2	-	TGTGCCAGCAGCTTACACGGACTAGCGGGAGGGCCTGGGGAGACCCAGTACTTC	CASSLHGLAGGPGETQYF
TRBV6-5	TRBJ2-2	-	-	TGTGCCAGCAGTTACGGAGATGAGGGGGCCGGGGAGCTGTTTTTT	CASSYGDEGAGELFF
TRBV11-2	TRBJ1-1	-	once	TGTGCCAGCAGCTTAGAGTCCAGGAACACTGAAGCTTTCTTT	CASSLESRNTEAFF
TRBV13	TRBJ2-7	-	-	TGTGCCAGCAGCTACACTTTATTCCAAAGGGACTTCACTTTACGAGTCGAGCAGTACTTC	CASSYTLFQRDFTLRVEQYF
TRBV9	TRBJ2-1	TRBD2	-	TGTGCCAGCAGCCCTCCTTCCAAGGGCGGGAGGACTGAGCAGTTCTTC	CASSPPSKGGRTEQFF
TRBV10-3	TRBJ1-5	-	-	TGTGCCATCAGTGAGTCAGGGGGGGCCGGCAATCAGCCCCAGCATTTT	CAISESGGAGNQPQHF
TRBV10-1	TRBJ2-7	TRBD1	-	TGCGCCAGCAGTGAGTACAGGGGGAGCTCCTACGAGCAGTACTTC	CASSEYRGSSYEQYF
TRBV15	TRBJ2-1	-	-	TGTGCCACCAGCAGGGGTGTTGGGGAGGAGGAGCAGTTCTTC	CATSRGVGEEEQFF
TRBV5-5	TRBJ1-1	-	-	TGTGCCAGCAGCTTGGCTCGGAGTGTGTACACTGAAGCTTTCTTT	CASSLARSVYTEAFF
TRBV6-5	TRBJ2-7	TRBD2	-	TGTGCCAGCAGTCAAGGCCCTAGCGGAACCTACGAGCAGTACTTC	CASSQGPSGTYEQYF
TRBV7-3	TRBJ2-7	TRBD2	-	TGTGCCAGCAGCTTAGGGGCTAGCGGAGTTTACGAGCAGTACTTC	CASSLGASGVYEQYF
TRBV19	TRBJ2-1	-	-	TGTGCCAGTAGTATCACAGGGCTCTCCTACAATGAGCAGTTCTTC	CASSITGLSYNEQFF